This T cell receptor beta chain was sequenced in a study of blood T cell repertoires in COVID-19 (TCRdb year 2020). Turning to the overall study: Samples covering the acute and convalescent phases of COVID-19 were provided by collaborators in the United States, Italy and Spain. The repertoires were made available in a free public database intended to serve as a resource for research on the immune response to SARS-CoV-2. The samples were drawn from two sources: the first 160 participants of the ongoing ImmuneRACE study, and about 1,300 subjects contributed by 6 global collaborators. The prospective study material was composed of cDNA or gDNA derived from T cells, B-cell-depleted T cells, or PBMCs. The sample metadata nearly always contained a de-identified subject ID, COVID-19 status, age in years and sex. HLA class I and class II types, where available, came from metadata supplied by the sample provider rather than from assay-based typing. The dataset comprised deeply sampled blood TCRbeta repertoires from subjects exposed to, actively infected with, or recovered from COVID-19. Overall study outcomes, separate from this receptor: Clinical and demographic metadata were provided uncurated, with the amount varying by source and participant.

From a lookup of the germline V gene, CDR1 and CDR2 are KGHDR and SFDVKD. The germline ends are 18 bases apart after V is trimmed by 2 bases and J by 10 bases. The CDR3 starts with the cysteine, ends with the phenylalanine, and has 15 residues. Just CDR3 DNA is preserved here, 45 bases in frame from base 1. TCRbeta CDR3 regions were amplified from genomic DNA using the immunoSEQ Assay, a bias-controlled multiplex PCR. The source study handled its data this way. The number of nucleated cells in each sample was estimated by amplification of reference gene primers within the assay. To quantify the absolute abundance of each unique TCRbeta CDR3 rearrangement, sequence reads were collapsed and filtered. For each sample, productive Simpson clonality was calculated as the square root of Simpson's diversity index across productive rearrangements. The table was pulled from immuneACCESS by TCRdb, which kept in-frame rearrangements only. Such tables lose some clones; where checked, under half of the loss comes from unresolved V genes, and the rest has no known cause. The DNA gave D and trimming, while V, J and clone size come from that table. This sample has under 250,000 clones in its table, and approximately 84% of those were observed once. Clones ranked in the top ten supply roughly 7.9% of the sample.

Points on this clone: Its antigen target is currently unknown. Base-call qualities are not available, and no considerably larger clone is one nucleotide away.

The collaborating institutions used their own protocols to collect whole blood in K2EDTA tubes. For TCRbeta analysis, collaborators shipped samples as frozen whole blood, isolated PBMCs, or DNA extracted from either of those sample types. This TCR was recovered from a woman aged 80 or older with acute or convalescent COVID-19. The source material was peripheral blood. The sequence joins TRBV24-1 to TRBJ2-3; the D region possibly corresponds to TRBD1 (6 bases align). This receptor carries the CDR3 CATSDSRQGTSAQYF. The DNA reads as follows: TGTGCCACCAGTGATTCCCGGCAGGGGACCTCGGCGCAGTATTTT.